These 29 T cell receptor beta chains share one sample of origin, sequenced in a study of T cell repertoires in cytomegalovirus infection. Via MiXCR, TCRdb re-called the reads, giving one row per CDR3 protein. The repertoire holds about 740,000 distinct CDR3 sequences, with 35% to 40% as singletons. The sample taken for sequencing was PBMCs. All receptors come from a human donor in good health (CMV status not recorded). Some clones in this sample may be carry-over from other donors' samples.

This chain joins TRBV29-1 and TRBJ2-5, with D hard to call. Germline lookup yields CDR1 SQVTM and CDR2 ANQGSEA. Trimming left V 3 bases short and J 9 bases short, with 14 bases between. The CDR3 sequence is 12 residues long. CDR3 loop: CSVDWGLEPQYF. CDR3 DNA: TGCAGCGTTGACTGGGGTCTGGAGCCCCAGTACTTC.

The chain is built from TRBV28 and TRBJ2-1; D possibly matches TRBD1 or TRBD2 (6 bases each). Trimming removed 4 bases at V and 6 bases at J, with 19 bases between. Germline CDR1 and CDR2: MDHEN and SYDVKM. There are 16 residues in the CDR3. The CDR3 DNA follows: TGTGCCAGCAGTTCCGCCGGGGGCCCCCGTATCAATGAGCAGTTCTTC. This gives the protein CASSSAGGPRINEQFF.

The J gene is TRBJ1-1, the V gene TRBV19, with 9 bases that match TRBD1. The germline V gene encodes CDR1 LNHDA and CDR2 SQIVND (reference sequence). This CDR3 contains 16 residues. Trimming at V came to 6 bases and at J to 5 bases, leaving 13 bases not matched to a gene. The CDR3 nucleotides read TGTGCCAGTAGGACCCTCCCACAGGGGGCAAAGACTGAAGCTTTCTTT. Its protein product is CASRTLPQGAKTEAFF.

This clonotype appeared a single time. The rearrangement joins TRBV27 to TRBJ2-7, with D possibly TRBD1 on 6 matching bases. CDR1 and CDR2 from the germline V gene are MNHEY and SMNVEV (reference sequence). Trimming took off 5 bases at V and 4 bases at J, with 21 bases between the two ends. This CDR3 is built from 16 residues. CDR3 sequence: CASSPEPAGQGYEQYF. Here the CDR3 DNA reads TGTGCCAGCAGTCCCGAACCCGCAGGCCAGGGGTACGAGCAGTACTTC.

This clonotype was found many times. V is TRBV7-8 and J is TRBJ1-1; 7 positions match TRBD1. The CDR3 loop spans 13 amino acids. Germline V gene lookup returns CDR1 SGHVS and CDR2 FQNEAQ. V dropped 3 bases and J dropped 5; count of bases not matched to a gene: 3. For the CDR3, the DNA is TGTGCCAGCAGCTTCGACAGGGCAACTGAAGCTTTCTTT. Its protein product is CASSFDRATEAFF.

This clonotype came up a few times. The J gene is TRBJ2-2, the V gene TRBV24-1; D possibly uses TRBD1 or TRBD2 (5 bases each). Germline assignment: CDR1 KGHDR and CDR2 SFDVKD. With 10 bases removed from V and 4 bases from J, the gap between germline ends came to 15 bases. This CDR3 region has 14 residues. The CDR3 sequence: CATGTGRGTGELFF. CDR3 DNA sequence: TGTGCCACTGGGACCGGACGGGGCACCGGGGAGCTGTTTTTT.

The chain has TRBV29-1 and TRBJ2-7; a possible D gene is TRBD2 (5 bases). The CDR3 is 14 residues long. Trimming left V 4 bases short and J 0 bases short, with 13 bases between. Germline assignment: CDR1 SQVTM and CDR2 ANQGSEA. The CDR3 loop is CSVAGKPFSYEQYF. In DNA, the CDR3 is TGCAGCGTTGCGGGGAAACCTTTCTCCTACGAGCAGTACTTC.

CDR3 sequence reads: CASSIRREGLAGPQETQYF. CDR3 DNA: TGTGCCAGTAGTATAAGGAGGGAAGGACTAGCGGGACCTCAAGAGACCCAGTACTTC. The chain uses TRBV19 and TRBJ2-5; 12 bases agree with TRBD2. The germline V gene has CDR1 LNHDA and CDR2 SQIVND (reference sequence). This CDR3 is built from 19 residues. The ends lost 2 bases at V and 2 bases at J; junction bases unmatched: 12.

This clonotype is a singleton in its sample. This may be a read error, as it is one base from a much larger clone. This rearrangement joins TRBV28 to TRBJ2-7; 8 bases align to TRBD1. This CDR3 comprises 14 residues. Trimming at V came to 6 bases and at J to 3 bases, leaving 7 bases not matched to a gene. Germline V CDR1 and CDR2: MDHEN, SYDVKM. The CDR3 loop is CASSPGQVVYEQYF. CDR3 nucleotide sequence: TGTGCCAGCAGCCCGGGACAGGTGGTCTACGAGCAGTACTTC.

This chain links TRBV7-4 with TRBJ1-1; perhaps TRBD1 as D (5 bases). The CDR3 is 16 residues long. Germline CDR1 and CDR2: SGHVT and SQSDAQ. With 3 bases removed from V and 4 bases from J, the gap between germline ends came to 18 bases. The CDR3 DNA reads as TGTGCCAGCAGCTTCCTACGGGGCAGATCTATCACTGAAGCTTTCTTT. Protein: CASSFLRGRSITEAFF. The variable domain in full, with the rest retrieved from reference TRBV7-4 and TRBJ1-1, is GAGVSQSPRYKVAKRGRDVALRCDSISGHVTLYWYRQTLGQGSEVLTYSQSDAQRDKSGRPSGRFSAERPERSVSTLKIQRTEQGDSAVYLCASSFLRGRSITEAFFGQGTRLTVV.

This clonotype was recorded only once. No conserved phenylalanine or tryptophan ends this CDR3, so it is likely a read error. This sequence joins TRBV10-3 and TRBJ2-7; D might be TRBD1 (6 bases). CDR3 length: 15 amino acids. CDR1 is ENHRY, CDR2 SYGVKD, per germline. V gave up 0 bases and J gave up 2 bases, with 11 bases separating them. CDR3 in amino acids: CAISESTGFTYEQYL. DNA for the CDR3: TGTGCCATCAGTGAGTCCACAGGGTTTACCTACGAGCAGTACTTA.

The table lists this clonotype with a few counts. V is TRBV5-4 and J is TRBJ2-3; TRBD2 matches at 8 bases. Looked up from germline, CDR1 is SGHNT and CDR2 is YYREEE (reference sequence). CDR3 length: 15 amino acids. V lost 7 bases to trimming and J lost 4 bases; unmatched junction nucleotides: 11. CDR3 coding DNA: TGTGCCAGCCACGACGGGGGGGCCCGCGCAGATACGCAGTATTTT. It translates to CASHDGGARADTQYF.

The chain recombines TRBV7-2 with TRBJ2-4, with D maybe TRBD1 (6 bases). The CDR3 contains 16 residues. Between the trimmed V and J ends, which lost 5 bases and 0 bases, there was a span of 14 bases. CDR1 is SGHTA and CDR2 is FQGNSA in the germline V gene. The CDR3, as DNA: TGTGCCAGCAGCCAAAAAGGGGGAATAGCCAAAAACATTCAGTACTTC. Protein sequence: CASSQKGGIAKNIQYF.

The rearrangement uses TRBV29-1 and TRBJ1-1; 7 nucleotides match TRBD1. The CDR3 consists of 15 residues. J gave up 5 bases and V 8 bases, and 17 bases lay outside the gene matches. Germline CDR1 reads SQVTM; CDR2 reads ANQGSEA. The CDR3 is CSSKPLGTEGTEAFF. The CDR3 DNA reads TGCAGCTCGAAGCCGCTCGGGACAGAGGGAACTGAAGCTTTCTTT.

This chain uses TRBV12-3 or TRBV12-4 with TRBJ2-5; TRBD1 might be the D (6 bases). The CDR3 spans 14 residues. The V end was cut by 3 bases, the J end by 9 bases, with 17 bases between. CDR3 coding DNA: TGTGCCAGCAGTTTCGGCAGGGGCGGCGCGGCCCAGTACTTC. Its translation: CASSFGRGGAAQYF.

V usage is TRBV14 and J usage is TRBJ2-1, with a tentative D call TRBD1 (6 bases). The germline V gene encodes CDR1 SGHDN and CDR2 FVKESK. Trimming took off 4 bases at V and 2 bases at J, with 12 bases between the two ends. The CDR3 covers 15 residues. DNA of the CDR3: TGTGCCAGCAGCCCAAAACAGGGTGCCTACAATGAGCAGTTCTTC. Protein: CASSPKQGAYNEQFF.

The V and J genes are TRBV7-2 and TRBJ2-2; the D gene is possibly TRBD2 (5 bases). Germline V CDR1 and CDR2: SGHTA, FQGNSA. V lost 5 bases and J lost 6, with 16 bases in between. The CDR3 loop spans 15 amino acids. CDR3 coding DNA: TGTGCCAGCAGCACGAGGTCGGCGGGCCCCGGGGAGCTGTTTTTT. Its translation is CASSTRSAGPGELFF.

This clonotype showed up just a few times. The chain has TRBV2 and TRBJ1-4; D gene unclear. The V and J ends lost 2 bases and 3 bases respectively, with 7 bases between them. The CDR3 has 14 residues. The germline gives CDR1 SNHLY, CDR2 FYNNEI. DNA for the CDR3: TGTGCCAGCAGTGAACAGGTCTCTAATGAAAAACTGTTTTTT. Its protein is CASSEQVSNEKLFF.

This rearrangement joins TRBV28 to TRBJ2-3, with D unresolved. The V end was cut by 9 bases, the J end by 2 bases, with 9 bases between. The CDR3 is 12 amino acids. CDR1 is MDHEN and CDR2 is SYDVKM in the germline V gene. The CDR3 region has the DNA TGTGCCAGTGTCGGAGTCACAGATACGCAGTATTTT. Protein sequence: CASVGVTDTQYF.

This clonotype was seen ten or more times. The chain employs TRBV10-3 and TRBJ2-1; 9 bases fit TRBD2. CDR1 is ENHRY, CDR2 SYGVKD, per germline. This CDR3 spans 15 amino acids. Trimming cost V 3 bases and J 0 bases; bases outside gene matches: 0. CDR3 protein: CAISDSGGSYNEQFF. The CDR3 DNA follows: TGTGCCATCAGTGATAGCGGGGGCTCCTACAATGAGCAGTTCTTC.

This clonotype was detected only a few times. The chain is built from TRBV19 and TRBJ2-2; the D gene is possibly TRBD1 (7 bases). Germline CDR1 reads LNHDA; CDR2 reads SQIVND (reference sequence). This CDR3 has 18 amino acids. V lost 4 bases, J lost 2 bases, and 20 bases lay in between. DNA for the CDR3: TGTGCCAGTAGTACGCCGACAGGGCGGGATATTAACACCGGGGAGCTGTTTTTT. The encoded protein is CASSTPTGRDINTGELFF.

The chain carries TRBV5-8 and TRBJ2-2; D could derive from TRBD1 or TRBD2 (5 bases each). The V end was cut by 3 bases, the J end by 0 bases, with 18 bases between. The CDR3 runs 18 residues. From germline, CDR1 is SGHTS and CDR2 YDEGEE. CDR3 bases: TGTGCCAGCAGCTCCGAGGGGCAGAGAGACACGAACACCGGGGAGCTGTTTTTT. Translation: CASSSEGQRDTNTGELFF.

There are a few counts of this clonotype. The CDR3 DNA is TGTGCCAGCCTCGTAGGGTCAGATGGCTACACCTTC. Translated: CASLVGSDGYTF. The chain is built from TRBV2 and TRBJ1-2; D not resolved. In germline, CDR1 is SNHLY, CDR2 FYNNEI. Trimming pared 8 bases from V and 6 bases from J, leaving 13 bases between. The CDR3 loop spans 12 amino acids.

CDR3 in DNA: TGTGCCAGCAGCTTAGGACAGGGGCTCGGAGCCTACGAGCAGTACTTC. Amino acid sequence: CASSLGQGLGAYEQYF. The chain employs TRBV7-2 and TRBJ2-7, with 8 bases aligning to TRBD1. CDR3 length: 16 amino acids. The trim removed 1 base at V and 2 bases at J, leaving 7 bases unmatched. Per germline, CDR1 SGHTA and CDR2 FQGNSA.

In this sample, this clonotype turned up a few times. The chain's CDR3 is CASSHRSSGGANEQFF. The CDR3 nucleotides are TGTGCCAGCAGCCATCGATCTAGCGGGGGGGCAAATGAGCAGTTCTTC. V and J are TRBV7-2 and TRBJ2-1, with 12 positions matching TRBD2. Germline lookup yields CDR1 SGHTA and CDR2 FQGNSA. The CDR3 spans 16 residues. The J segment lost 7 bases and the V segment lost 5 bases, leaving 9 bases of the junction unmatched.

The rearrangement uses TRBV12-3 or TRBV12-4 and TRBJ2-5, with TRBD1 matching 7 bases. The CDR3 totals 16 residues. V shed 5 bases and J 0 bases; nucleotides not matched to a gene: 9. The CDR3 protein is CASSPRTGTYQETQYF. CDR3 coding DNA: TGTGCCAGCAGTCCTCGGACAGGAACGTACCAAGAGACCCAGTACTTC.

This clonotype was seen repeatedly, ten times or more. CDR3 bases: TGTGCCAGCAGCCTAAAGGTTCGGAGTACTGAAGCTTTCTTT. As protein: CASSLKVRSTEAFF. The V and J genes are TRBV7-2 and TRBJ1-1; no clear D. V shed 5 bases and J shed 5 bases, with 15 bases lying between them. Germline CDR1 and CDR2: SGHTA and FQGNSA. The CDR3 spans 14 residues.

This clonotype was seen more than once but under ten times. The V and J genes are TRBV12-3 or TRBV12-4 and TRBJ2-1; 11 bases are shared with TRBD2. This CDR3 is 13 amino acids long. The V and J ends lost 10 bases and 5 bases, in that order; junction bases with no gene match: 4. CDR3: CATVGLADNEQFF. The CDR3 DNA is TGTGCCACCGTGGGACTAGCGGACAATGAGCAGTTCTTC.

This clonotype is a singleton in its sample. The CDR3 DNA is TGTGCCAGCACCGAAAGGAGCTCCTATAATTCACCCCTCCACTTT. Protein product: CASTERSSYNSPLHF. The chain links TRBV28 to TRBJ1-6; D not resolved. Trimming took off 7 bases at V and 0 bases at J, with 10 bases between the two ends. Germline CDR1 is MDHEN and CDR2 is SYDVKM. The CDR3 covers 15 residues.